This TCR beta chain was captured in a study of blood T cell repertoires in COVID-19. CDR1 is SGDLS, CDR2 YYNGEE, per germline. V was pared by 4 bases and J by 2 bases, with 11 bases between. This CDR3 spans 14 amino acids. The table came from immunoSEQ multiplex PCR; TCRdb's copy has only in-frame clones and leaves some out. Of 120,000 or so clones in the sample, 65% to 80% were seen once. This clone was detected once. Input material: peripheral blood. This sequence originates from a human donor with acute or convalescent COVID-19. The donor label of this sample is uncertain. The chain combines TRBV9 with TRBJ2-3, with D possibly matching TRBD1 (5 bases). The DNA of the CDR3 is TGTGCCAGCAGCTACAGGAGTTACACAGATACGCAGTATTTT. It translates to CASSYRSYTDTQYF.